This passage covers 6 T cell receptor beta chains from one sample sequenced in a study of T cells in Graves' hyperthyroidism and ophthalmopathy. Amplified TCR beta CDR3 regions came from RNA transcripts. First-round RT-PCR with HTBI primers amplified the TCR CDR3 region. TCRdb re-analysed the multiplex PCR reads in MiXCR, keeping a single row per CDR3 protein. Of 500,000 to 700,000 distinct CDR3 sequences listed, approximately 16% are singletons. Sequences were obtained from blood. The receptors were sampled from a woman between 18 and 29 years old with Graves' hyperthyroidism.

This chain connects TRBV6-1 to TRBJ2-6, with TRBD1 matching over 7 bases. V was clipped by 2 bases and J by 2 bases; unmatched bases: 0. CDR3 length: 15 residues. Germline values: CDR1 MNHNS, CDR2 SASEGT. CDR3 bases: TGTGCCAGCAGTGAACAGGGGGCTGGGGCCAACGTCCTGACTTTC. This sequence encodes CASSEQGAGANVLTF.

This clonotype has ten or more counts. V and J are TRBV27 and TRBJ2-7, with D maybe TRBD1 (6 bases). The germline gives CDR1 MNHEY, CDR2 SMNVEV (reference sequence). There are 16 residues in the CDR3. V lost 5 bases and J 1 base, leaving 18 bases between the germline ends. The CDR3 loop reads CASSNANRAESYEQYF. CDR3 DNA: TGTGCCAGCAGTAACGCCAACAGGGCGGAATCCTACGAGCAGTACTTC.

This clonotype was found a few times. The rearrangement uses TRBV20-1 and TRBJ1-1; no definite D call. The CDR3 length is 14 residues. CDR1 is DFQATT and CDR2 is SNEGSKA in the germline V gene (reference sequence). V was trimmed by 1 base and J by 3 bases, leaving 12 bases between them. Written as DNA, the CDR3 is TGCAGTGCTAGAGTTTCTCGACACTACACTGAAGCTTTCTTT. Translation: CSARVSRHYTEAFF.

This clonotype was counted ten times or more. The J gene is TRBJ1-4, the V gene TRBV20-1; the D is unclear. Between the trimmed V and J ends, which lost 3 bases and 5 bases, there was a span of 7 bases. Germline-derived CDR1 and CDR2 are DFQATT and SNEGSKA (reference sequence). The CDR3 contains 12 residues. The DNA for the CDR3 is TGCAGTGCTAGCGGTCCGAATGAAAAACTGTTTTTT. This codes for CSASGPNEKLFF.

The V gene is TRBV20-1, the J gene TRBJ2-4, with D unresolved. Germline V gene data show CDR1 as DFQATT and CDR2 as SNEGSKA (reference sequence). V lost 3 bases and J lost 3, with 9 bases in between. The CDR3 covers 13 residues. DNA of the CDR3: TGCAGTGCTAGGTGGCCAGGCAAAAACATTCAGTACTTC. It is translated as CSARWPGKNIQYF.

This clonotype has ten or more counts. The rearrangement joins TRBV5-1 to TRBJ2-3; TRBD2 might be the D (7 bases). CDR3 length: 15 residues. Germline V gene data show CDR1 as SGHRS and CDR2 as YFSETQ. The V end was cut by 4 bases, the J end by 5 bases, with 17 bases between. CDR3 amino acids: CASSELGGQRDTQYF. Here the CDR3 DNA reads TGCGCCAGCAGCGAGTTGGGGGGGCAAAGAGATACGCAGTATTTT.